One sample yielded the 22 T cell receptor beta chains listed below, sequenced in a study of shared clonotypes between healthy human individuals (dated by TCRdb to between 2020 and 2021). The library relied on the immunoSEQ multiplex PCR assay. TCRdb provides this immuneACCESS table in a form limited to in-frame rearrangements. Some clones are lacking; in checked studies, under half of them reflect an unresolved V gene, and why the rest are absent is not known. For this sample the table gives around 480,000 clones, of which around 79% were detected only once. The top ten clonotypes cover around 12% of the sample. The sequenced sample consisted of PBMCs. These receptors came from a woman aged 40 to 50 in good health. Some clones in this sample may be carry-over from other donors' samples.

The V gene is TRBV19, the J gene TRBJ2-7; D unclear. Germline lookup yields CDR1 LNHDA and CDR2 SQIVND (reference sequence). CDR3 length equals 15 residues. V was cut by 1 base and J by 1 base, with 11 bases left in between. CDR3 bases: TGTGCCAGTAGTATAGTTTTCGGCAGTTCCTACGAGCAGTACTTC. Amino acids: CASSIVFGSSYEQYF.

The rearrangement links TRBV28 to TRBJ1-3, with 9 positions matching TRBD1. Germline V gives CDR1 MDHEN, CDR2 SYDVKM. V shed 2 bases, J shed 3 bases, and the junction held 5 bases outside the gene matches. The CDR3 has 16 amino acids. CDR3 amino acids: CASSLPGQGIGNTIYF. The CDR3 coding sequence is TGTGCCAGCAGTTTACCGGGACAGGGAATTGGAAACACCATATATTTT.

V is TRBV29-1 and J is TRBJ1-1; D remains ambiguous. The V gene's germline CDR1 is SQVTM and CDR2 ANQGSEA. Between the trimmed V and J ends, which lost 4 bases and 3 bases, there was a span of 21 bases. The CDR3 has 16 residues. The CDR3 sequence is CSVGPTTGTVYTEAFF. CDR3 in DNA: TGCAGCGTTGGACCTACTACGGGCACCGTCTACACTGAAGCTTTCTTT.

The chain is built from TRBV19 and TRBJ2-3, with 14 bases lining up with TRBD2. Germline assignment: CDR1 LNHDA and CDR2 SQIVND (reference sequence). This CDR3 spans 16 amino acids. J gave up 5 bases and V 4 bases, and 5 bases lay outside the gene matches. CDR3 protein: CASSNPGLAGVDTQYF. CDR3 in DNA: TGTGCCAGTAGTAATCCGGGACTAGCGGGAGTAGATACGCAGTATTTT.

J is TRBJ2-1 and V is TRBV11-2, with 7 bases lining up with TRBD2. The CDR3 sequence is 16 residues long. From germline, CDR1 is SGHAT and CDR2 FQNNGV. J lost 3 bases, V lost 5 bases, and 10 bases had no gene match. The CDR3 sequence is CASSVLGGSRYNEQFF. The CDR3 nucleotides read TGTGCCAGCAGCGTCCTTGGCGGGAGTCGCTACAATGAGCAGTTCTTC.

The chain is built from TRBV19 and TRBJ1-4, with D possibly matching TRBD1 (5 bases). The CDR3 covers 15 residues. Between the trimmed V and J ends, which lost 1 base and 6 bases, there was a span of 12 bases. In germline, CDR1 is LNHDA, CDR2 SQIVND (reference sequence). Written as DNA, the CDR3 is TGTGCCAGTAGTATAGTGGGGGGAACGGATGAAAAACTGTTTTTT. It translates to CASSIVGGTDEKLFF. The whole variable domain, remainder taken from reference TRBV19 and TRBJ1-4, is DGGITQSPKYLFRKEGQNVTLSCEQNLNHDAMYWYRQDPGQGLRLIYYSQIVNDFQKGDIAEGYSVSREKKESFPLTVTSAQKNPTAFYLCASSIVGGTDEKLFFGSGTQLSVL.

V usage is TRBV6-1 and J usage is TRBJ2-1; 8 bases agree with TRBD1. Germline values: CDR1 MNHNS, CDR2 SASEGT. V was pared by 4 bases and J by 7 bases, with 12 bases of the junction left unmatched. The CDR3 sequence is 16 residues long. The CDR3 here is CASSVSGVTGGNEQFF. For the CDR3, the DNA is TGTGCCAGCAGTGTATCCGGAGTTACAGGGGGGAATGAGCAGTTCTTC.

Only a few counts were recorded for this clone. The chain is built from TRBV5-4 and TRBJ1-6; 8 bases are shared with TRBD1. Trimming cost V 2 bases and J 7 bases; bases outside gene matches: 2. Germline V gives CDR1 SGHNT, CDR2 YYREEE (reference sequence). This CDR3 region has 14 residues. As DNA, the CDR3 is TGTGCCAGCAGCTTTGACAGGGGAAATTCACCCCTCCACTTT. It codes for CASSFDRGNSPLHF.

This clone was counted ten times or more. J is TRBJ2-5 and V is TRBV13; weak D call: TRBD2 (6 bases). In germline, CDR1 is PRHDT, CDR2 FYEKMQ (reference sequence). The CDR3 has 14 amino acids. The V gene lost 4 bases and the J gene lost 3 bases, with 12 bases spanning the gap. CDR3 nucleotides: TGTGCCAGCAGCTCAAGGGACTTCAAAGAGACCCAGTACTTC. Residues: CASSSRDFKETQYF.

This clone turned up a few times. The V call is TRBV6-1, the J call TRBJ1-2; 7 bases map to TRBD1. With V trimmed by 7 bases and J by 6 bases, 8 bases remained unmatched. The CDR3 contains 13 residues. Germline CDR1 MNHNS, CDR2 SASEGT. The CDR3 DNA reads TGTGCCAGCACGGACAGGCAAATCAATGGCTACACCTTC. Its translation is CASTDRQINGYTF.

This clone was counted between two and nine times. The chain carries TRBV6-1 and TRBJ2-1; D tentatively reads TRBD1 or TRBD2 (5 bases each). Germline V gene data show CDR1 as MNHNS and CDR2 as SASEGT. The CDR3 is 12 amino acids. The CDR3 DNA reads TGTGCAATTGGGACGGACTACAATGAGCAGTTCTTC. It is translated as CAIGTDYNEQFF.

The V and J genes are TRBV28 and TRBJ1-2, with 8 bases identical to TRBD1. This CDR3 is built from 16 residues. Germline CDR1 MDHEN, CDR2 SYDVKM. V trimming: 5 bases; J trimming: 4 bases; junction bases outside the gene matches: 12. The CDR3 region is CASSPPGRQGSYGYTF. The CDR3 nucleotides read TGTGCCAGCAGTCCCCCGGGGCGACAGGGGAGCTATGGCTACACCTTC.

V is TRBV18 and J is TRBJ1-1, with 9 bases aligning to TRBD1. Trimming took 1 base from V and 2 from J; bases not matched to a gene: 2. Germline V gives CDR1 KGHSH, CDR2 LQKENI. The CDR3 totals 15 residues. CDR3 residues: CASSPRTGENTEAFF. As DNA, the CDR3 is TGTGCCAGCTCACCACGGACAGGGGAAAACACTGAAGCTTTCTTT.

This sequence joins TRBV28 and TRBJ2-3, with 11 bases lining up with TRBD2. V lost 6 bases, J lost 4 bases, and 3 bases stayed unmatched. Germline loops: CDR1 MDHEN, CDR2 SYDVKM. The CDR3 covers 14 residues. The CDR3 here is CASRVAGGADTQYF. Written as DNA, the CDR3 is TGTGCCAGCAGGGTAGCGGGAGGGGCAGATACGCAGTATTTT. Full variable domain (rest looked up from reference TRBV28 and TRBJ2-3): DVKVTQSSRYLVKRTGEKVFLECVQDMDHENMFWYRQDPGLGLRLIYFSYDVKMKEKGDIPEGYSVSREKKERFSLILESASTNQTSMYLCASRVAGGADTQYFGPGTRLTVL.

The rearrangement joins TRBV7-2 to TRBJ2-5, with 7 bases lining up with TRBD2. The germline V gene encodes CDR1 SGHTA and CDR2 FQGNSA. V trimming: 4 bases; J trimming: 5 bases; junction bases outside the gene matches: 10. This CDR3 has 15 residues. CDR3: CASSSQTSSWETQYF. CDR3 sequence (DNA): TGTGCCAGCAGCTCCCAGACTAGCTCCTGGGAGACCCAGTACTTC. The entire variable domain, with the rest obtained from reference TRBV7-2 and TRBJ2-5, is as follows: GAGVSQSPSNKVTEKGKDVELRCDPISGHTALYWYRQSLGQGLEFLIYFQGNSAPDKSGLPSDRFSAERTGGSVSTLTIQRTQQEDSAVYLCASSSQTSSWETQYFGPGTRLLVL.

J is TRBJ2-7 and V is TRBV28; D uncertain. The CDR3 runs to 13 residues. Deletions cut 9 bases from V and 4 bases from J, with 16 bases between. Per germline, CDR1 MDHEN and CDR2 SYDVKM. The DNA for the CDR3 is TGTGCCAGTAAACGTCCCACCCTATACGAGCAGTACTTC. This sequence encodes CASKRPTLYEQYF.

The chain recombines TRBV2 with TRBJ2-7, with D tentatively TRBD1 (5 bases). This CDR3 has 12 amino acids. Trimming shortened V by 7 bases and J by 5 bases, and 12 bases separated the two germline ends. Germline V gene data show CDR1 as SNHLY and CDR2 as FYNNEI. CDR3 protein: CASTEWGHEQYF. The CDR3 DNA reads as TGTGCCAGCACCGAATGGGGCCACGAGCAGTACTTC.

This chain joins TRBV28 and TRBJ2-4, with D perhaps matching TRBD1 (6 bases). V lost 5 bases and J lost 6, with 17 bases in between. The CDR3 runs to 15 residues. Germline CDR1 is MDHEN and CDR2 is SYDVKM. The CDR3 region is CASSTQGQGSNIQYF. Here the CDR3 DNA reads TGTGCCAGCAGTACACAGGGACAAGGGTCAAACATTCAGTACTTC.

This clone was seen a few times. The CDR3 spells CASSNQRDIETQYF. The DNA for the CDR3 is TGCGCCAGCAGTAATCAGCGGGATATAGAGACCCAGTACTTC. The gene calls are TRBV23-1 and TRBJ2-5; 7 bases are shared with TRBD2. TRBV23-1 is an open reading frame, and its role is uncertain. The CDR3 consists of 14 residues. The V gene end was trimmed by 5 bases and the J gene end by 4 bases; junction bases not matched to a gene: 7.

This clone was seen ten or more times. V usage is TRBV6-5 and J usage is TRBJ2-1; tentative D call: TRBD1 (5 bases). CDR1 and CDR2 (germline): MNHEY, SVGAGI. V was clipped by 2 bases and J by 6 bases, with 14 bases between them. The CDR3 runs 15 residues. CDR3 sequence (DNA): TGTGCCAGCAGTTACAGGGGATCCTGGGCCAATGAGCAGTTCTTC. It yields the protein CASSYRGSWANEQFF.

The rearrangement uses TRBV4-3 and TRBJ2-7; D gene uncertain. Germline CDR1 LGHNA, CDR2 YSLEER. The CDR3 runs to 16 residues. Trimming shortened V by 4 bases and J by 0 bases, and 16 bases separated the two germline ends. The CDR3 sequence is CASSPGPPGFSYEQYF. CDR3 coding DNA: TGCGCCAGCAGCCCCGGCCCCCCAGGTTTCTCCTACGAGCAGTACTTC.

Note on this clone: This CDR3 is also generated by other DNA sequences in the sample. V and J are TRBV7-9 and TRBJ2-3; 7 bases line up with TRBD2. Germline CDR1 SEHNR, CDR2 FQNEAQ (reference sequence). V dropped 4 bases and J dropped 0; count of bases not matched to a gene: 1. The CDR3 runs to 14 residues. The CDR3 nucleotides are TGTGCCAGCAGCTCTAGCGGTAGCACAGATACGCAGTATTTT. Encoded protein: CASSSSGSTDTQYF.